This TCR beta chain was observed in a study of T cell responses to AZD1222 COVID-19 vaccine. Germline CDR1 is LGHDT and CDR2 is YNNKEL (reference sequence). V was shortened by 2 bases and J by 4 bases, with 18 bases between the two germline ends. This CDR3 comprises 16 residues. Assay used: immunoSEQ multiplex PCR; TCRdb lists only in-frame clones, some missing. The sample has 150,000 or so clones, just over 85% seen once. The source was peripheral blood, collected on day 0 of AZD1222 vaccination. V and J are TRBV3-1 (or the pseudogene TRBV3-2) and TRBJ2-7, with D perhaps TRBD1 (6 bases). This clonotype was obtained from an adult in good health. The CDR3 protein is CASSQSNRVGWYEQYF. CDR3 DNA: TGTGCCAGCAGCCAATCCAACAGGGTCGGGTGGTACGAGCAGTACTTC.